Listed below are T cell receptor beta chains from one sample, sequenced in a study of T cells in Graves' hyperthyroidism and ophthalmopathy. Via MiXCR, TCRdb re-called the multiplex PCR reads, giving one row per CDR3 protein. The sample lists under 550,000 distinct CDR3 sequences; around 20% were seen once. The sample comprised blood. These receptors were taken from a man in his forties or fifties with Graves' ophthalmopathy. The CDR3 runs from the conserved cysteine through the conserved F or W. D genes are given only for firm matches. Part of the rows lack a size; the others show once, few, many or a class for expanded clones.

J gene: TRBJ2-3; D gene: TRBD2; clone size: -; V gene: TRBV20-1; CDR3 protein: CSARGVLAGVMDTQYF; CDR3 DNA: TGCAGTGCTAGAGGGGTCCTAGCGGGAGTGATGGATACGCAGTATTTT
J gene: TRBJ1-5; D gene: -; clone size: few; V gene: TRBV27; CDR3 protein: CASSPRVNQPQHF; CDR3 DNA: TGTGCCAGCAGCCCCAGGGTGAATCAGCCCCAGCATTTT
J gene: TRBJ1-4; D gene: TRBD1; clone size: -; V gene: TRBV28; CDR3 protein: CASSLSGTGSRKLFF; CDR3 DNA: TGTGCCAGCAGTTTATCCGGGACAGGGAGCAGAAAACTGTTTTTT
J gene: TRBJ1-6; D gene: -; clone size: -; V gene: TRBV7-9; CDR3 protein: CASSLGRYSGSFDSPLHF; CDR3 DNA: TGTGCCAGCAGCTTGGGGCGTTACTCAGGGTCGTTCGATTCACCCCTCCACTTT
J gene: TRBJ2-3; D gene: TRBD2; clone size: many; V gene: TRBV11-2; CDR3 protein: CASSPALAERGDTQYF; CDR3 DNA: TGTGCCAGCTCCCCGGCGCTAGCGGAGCGCGGGGATACGCAGTATTTT
J gene: TRBJ2-7; D gene: -; clone size: -; V gene: TRBV6-2/TRBV6-3; CDR3 protein: CASSYSLREQYF; CDR3 DNA: TGTGCCAGCAGTTATTCTCTAAGGGAGCAGTACTTC
J gene: TRBJ2-7; D gene: -; clone size: few; V gene: TRBV7-2; CDR3 protein: CASSLPYEQYF; CDR3 DNA: TGTGCCAGCAGCCTCCCATACGAGCAGTACTTC
J gene: TRBJ1-2; D gene: -; clone size: -; V gene: TRBV12-3/TRBV12-4; CDR3 protein: CASSWGATGGYTF; CDR3 DNA: TGTGCCAGCAGTTGGGGGGCGACAGGAGGCTACACCTTC
J gene: TRBJ1-5; D gene: TRBD1; clone size: few; V gene: TRBV7-3; CDR3 protein: CASSYTPGQETQPQHF; CDR3 DNA: TGTGCCAGCAGTTATACCCCGGGACAGGAAACTCAGCCCCAGCATTTT
J gene: TRBJ2-5; D gene: TRBD1; clone size: many; V gene: TRBV28; CDR3 protein: CASSPTGDGLETQYF; CDR3 DNA: TGTGCCAGCAGCCCTACAGGGGACGGGTTAGAGACCCAGTACTTC
J gene: TRBJ2-1; D gene: -; clone size: many; V gene: TRBV20-1; CDR3 protein: CSASGDWKNEQFF; CDR3 DNA: TGCAGTGCTAGTGGGGACTGGAAGAATGAGCAGTTCTTC
J gene: TRBJ1-5; D gene: -; clone size: many; V gene: TRBV30; CDR3 protein: CAWSVEGMEPQHF; CDR3 DNA: TGTGCCTGGAGTGTAGAGGGGATGGAGCCCCAGCATTTT
J gene: TRBJ2-5; D gene: TRBD2; clone size: many; V gene: TRBV28; CDR3 protein: CASSLWGGRSAQYF; CDR3 DNA: TGTGCCAGCAGTTTATGGGGCGGGAGGAGCGCCCAGTACTTC
J gene: TRBJ1-2; D gene: -; clone size: -; V gene: TRBV7-2; CDR3 protein: CASSLYSSNYGYTF; CDR3 DNA: TGTGCCAGCAGCTTATATTCCAGTAACTATGGCTACACCTTC
J gene: TRBJ1-1; D gene: -; clone size: many; V gene: TRBV28; CDR3 protein: CASSFPLGRTIEAFF; CDR3 DNA: TGTGCCAGCAGCTTCCCACTAGGGAGAACAATTGAAGCTTTCTTT
J gene: TRBJ1-1; D gene: -; clone size: many; V gene: TRBV2; CDR3 protein: CASSESLGTYSEAFF; CDR3 DNA: TGTGCCAGCAGTGAAAGCCTTGGGACATACAGTGAAGCTTTCTTT
J gene: TRBJ1-3; D gene: TRBD1; clone size: once; V gene: TRBV3-1; CDR3 protein: CASSLGQGVIGNTIYF; CDR3 DNA: TGTGCCAGCAGCCTCGGACAGGGTGTAATTGGAAACACCATATATTTT
J gene: TRBJ2-3; D gene: TRBD2; clone size: -; V gene: TRBV5-6; CDR3 protein: CASSYPGLAASTDTQYF; CDR3 DNA: TGTGCCAGCAGCTACCCAGGACTAGCGGCTAGCACAGATACGCAGTATTTT
J gene: TRBJ2-1; D gene: TRBD1; clone size: few; V gene: TRBV7-9; CDR3 protein: CASSSPLWEKQGNEQFF; CDR3 DNA: TGTGCCAGCAGCTCACCCTTATGGGAGAAACAGGGGAATGAGCAGTTCTTC
J gene: TRBJ1-2; D gene: -; clone size: few; V gene: TRBV4-2; CDR3 protein: CASSFPTDSDGYTF; CDR3 DNA: TGTGCCAGCAGCTTTCCGACAGATTCAGATGGCTACACCTTC
J gene: TRBJ2-1; D gene: -; clone size: -; V gene: TRBV6-1; CDR3 protein: CASSESSVGEQFF; CDR3 DNA: TGTGCCAGCAGTGAAAGTTCGGTTGGTGAGCAGTTCTTC
J gene: TRBJ2-5; D gene: -; clone size: few; V gene: TRBV11-2; CDR3 protein: CASSPYGAFAGKYF; CDR3 DNA: TGTGCCAGCAGCCCATACGGGGCATTTGCCGGGAAGTACTTC
J gene: TRBJ2-7; D gene: -; clone size: -; V gene: TRBV19; CDR3 protein: CASRDRGQDEQYF; CDR3 DNA: TGTGCCAGCAGGGATCGAGGGCAAGACGAGCAGTACTTC
J gene: TRBJ2-3; D gene: -; clone size: few; V gene: TRBV12-5; CDR3 protein: CASGEGTDTQYF; CDR3 DNA: TGTGCTAGTGGTGAAGGCACAGATACGCAGTATTTT
J gene: TRBJ2-4; D gene: -; clone size: few; V gene: TRBV5-1; CDR3 protein: CASSPEGGPIQYF; CDR3 DNA: TGCGCCAGCAGCCCAGAGGGAGGACCCATTCAGTACTTC
J gene: TRBJ1-4; D gene: -; clone size: few; V gene: TRBV7-8; CDR3 protein: CASSLTGIEKLFF; CDR3 DNA: TGTGCCAGCAGCTTAACAGGGATTGAAAAACTGTTTTTT
J gene: TRBJ2-3; D gene: -; clone size: -; V gene: TRBV4-2; CDR3 protein: CASSQERYTDTQYF; CDR3 DNA: TGTGCCAGCAGCCAAGAAAGATACACAGATACGCAGTATTTT
J gene: TRBJ1-1; D gene: TRBD1; clone size: -; V gene: TRBV7-9; CDR3 protein: CASSFGTGRKAFF; CDR3 DNA: TGTGCCAGCAGCTTCGGGACAGGGAGGAAAGCTTTCTTT
J gene: TRBJ1-2; D gene: -; clone size: many; V gene: TRBV5-1; CDR3 protein: CASSLERFLYGYTF; CDR3 DNA: TGCGCCAGCAGCTTGGAGAGGTTCCTCTATGGCTACACCTTC
J gene: TRBJ2-7; D gene: -; clone size: few; V gene: TRBV3-1; CDR3 protein: CASSHLGGNEQYF; CDR3 DNA: TGTGCCAGCAGCCACTTAGGGGGAAACGAGCAGTACTTC
J gene: TRBJ2-7; D gene: TRBD1; clone size: many; V gene: TRBV30; CDR3 protein: CAWSGGTGGKSEQYF; CDR3 DNA: TGTGCCTGGAGTGGAGGGACAGGGGGGAAAAGCGAGCAGTACTTC
J gene: TRBJ2-2; D gene: -; clone size: many; V gene: TRBV5-1; CDR3 protein: CASSPSGGGELFF; CDR3 DNA: TGCGCCAGCAGCCCGTCTGGCGGCGGGGAGCTGTTTTTT
J gene: TRBJ2-7; D gene: TRBD2; clone size: few; V gene: TRBV18; CDR3 protein: CASSPLAGPGYLQYF; CDR3 DNA: TGTGCCAGCTCACCTCTAGCGGGACCTGGCTACTTGCAGTACTTC
J gene: TRBJ2-3; D gene: -; clone size: many; V gene: TRBV3-1; CDR3 protein: CASSQGGRDTQYF; CDR3 DNA: TGTGCCAGCAGCCAAGGGGGCAGGGATACGCAGTATTTT
J gene: TRBJ1-1; D gene: TRBD1; clone size: many; V gene: TRBV3-1; CDR3 protein: CASSQDTGVNTEAFF; CDR3 DNA: TGTGCCAGCAGCCAAGATACAGGGGTAAACACTGAAGCTTTCTTT
J gene: TRBJ2-7; D gene: -; clone size: few; V gene: TRBV6-2/TRBV6-3; CDR3 protein: CASRQPPISYEQYF; CDR3 DNA: TGTGCCAGTAGACAGCCCCCAATCTCCTACGAGCAGTACTTC
J gene: TRBJ2-2; D gene: -; clone size: many; V gene: TRBV20-1; CDR3 protein: CSGGATVPGELFF; CDR3 DNA: TGCAGTGGTGGGGCAACGGTTCCCGGGGAGCTGTTTTTT
J gene: TRBJ2-1; D gene: -; clone size: many; V gene: TRBV5-1; CDR3 protein: CASSLGREYNEQFF; CDR3 DNA: TGCGCCAGCAGCTTGGGTAGGGAATACAATGAGCAGTTCTTC
J gene: TRBJ2-3; D gene: -; clone size: once; V gene: TRBV9; CDR3 protein: CASSVGLVEKDTQYF; CDR3 DNA: TGTGCCAGCAGCGTAGGACTAGTCGAGAAAGATACGCAGTATTTT
J gene: TRBJ1-1; D gene: TRBD1; clone size: -; V gene: TRBV6-1; CDR3 protein: CASSVTGGETEAFF; CDR3 DNA: TGTGCCAGCAGCGTAACAGGGGGCGAAACTGAAGCTTTCTTT
J gene: TRBJ2-1; D gene: -; clone size: many; V gene: TRBV3-1; CDR3 protein: CASSQLGPANNNEQFF; CDR3 DNA: TGTGCCAGCAGCCAACTAGGCCCAGCGAACAACAATGAGCAGTTCTTC
J gene: TRBJ2-1; D gene: TRBD2; clone size: -; V gene: TRBV6-9; CDR3 protein: CASSSGLASYNEQFF; CDR3 DNA: TGTGCCAGCAGTTCGGGACTAGCCTCGTACAATGAGCAGTTCTTC
J gene: TRBJ2-1; D gene: TRBD1; clone size: -; V gene: TRBV10-3; CDR3 protein: CAVRDRVNEQFF; CDR3 DNA: TGTGCCGTGCGGGACAGGGTCAATGAGCAGTTCTTC
J gene: TRBJ2-1; D gene: -; clone size: few; V gene: TRBV10-3; CDR3 protein: CAISDQSSSYNEQFF; CDR3 DNA: TGTGCCATCAGTGATCAAAGTAGCTCCTACAATGAGCAGTTCTTC